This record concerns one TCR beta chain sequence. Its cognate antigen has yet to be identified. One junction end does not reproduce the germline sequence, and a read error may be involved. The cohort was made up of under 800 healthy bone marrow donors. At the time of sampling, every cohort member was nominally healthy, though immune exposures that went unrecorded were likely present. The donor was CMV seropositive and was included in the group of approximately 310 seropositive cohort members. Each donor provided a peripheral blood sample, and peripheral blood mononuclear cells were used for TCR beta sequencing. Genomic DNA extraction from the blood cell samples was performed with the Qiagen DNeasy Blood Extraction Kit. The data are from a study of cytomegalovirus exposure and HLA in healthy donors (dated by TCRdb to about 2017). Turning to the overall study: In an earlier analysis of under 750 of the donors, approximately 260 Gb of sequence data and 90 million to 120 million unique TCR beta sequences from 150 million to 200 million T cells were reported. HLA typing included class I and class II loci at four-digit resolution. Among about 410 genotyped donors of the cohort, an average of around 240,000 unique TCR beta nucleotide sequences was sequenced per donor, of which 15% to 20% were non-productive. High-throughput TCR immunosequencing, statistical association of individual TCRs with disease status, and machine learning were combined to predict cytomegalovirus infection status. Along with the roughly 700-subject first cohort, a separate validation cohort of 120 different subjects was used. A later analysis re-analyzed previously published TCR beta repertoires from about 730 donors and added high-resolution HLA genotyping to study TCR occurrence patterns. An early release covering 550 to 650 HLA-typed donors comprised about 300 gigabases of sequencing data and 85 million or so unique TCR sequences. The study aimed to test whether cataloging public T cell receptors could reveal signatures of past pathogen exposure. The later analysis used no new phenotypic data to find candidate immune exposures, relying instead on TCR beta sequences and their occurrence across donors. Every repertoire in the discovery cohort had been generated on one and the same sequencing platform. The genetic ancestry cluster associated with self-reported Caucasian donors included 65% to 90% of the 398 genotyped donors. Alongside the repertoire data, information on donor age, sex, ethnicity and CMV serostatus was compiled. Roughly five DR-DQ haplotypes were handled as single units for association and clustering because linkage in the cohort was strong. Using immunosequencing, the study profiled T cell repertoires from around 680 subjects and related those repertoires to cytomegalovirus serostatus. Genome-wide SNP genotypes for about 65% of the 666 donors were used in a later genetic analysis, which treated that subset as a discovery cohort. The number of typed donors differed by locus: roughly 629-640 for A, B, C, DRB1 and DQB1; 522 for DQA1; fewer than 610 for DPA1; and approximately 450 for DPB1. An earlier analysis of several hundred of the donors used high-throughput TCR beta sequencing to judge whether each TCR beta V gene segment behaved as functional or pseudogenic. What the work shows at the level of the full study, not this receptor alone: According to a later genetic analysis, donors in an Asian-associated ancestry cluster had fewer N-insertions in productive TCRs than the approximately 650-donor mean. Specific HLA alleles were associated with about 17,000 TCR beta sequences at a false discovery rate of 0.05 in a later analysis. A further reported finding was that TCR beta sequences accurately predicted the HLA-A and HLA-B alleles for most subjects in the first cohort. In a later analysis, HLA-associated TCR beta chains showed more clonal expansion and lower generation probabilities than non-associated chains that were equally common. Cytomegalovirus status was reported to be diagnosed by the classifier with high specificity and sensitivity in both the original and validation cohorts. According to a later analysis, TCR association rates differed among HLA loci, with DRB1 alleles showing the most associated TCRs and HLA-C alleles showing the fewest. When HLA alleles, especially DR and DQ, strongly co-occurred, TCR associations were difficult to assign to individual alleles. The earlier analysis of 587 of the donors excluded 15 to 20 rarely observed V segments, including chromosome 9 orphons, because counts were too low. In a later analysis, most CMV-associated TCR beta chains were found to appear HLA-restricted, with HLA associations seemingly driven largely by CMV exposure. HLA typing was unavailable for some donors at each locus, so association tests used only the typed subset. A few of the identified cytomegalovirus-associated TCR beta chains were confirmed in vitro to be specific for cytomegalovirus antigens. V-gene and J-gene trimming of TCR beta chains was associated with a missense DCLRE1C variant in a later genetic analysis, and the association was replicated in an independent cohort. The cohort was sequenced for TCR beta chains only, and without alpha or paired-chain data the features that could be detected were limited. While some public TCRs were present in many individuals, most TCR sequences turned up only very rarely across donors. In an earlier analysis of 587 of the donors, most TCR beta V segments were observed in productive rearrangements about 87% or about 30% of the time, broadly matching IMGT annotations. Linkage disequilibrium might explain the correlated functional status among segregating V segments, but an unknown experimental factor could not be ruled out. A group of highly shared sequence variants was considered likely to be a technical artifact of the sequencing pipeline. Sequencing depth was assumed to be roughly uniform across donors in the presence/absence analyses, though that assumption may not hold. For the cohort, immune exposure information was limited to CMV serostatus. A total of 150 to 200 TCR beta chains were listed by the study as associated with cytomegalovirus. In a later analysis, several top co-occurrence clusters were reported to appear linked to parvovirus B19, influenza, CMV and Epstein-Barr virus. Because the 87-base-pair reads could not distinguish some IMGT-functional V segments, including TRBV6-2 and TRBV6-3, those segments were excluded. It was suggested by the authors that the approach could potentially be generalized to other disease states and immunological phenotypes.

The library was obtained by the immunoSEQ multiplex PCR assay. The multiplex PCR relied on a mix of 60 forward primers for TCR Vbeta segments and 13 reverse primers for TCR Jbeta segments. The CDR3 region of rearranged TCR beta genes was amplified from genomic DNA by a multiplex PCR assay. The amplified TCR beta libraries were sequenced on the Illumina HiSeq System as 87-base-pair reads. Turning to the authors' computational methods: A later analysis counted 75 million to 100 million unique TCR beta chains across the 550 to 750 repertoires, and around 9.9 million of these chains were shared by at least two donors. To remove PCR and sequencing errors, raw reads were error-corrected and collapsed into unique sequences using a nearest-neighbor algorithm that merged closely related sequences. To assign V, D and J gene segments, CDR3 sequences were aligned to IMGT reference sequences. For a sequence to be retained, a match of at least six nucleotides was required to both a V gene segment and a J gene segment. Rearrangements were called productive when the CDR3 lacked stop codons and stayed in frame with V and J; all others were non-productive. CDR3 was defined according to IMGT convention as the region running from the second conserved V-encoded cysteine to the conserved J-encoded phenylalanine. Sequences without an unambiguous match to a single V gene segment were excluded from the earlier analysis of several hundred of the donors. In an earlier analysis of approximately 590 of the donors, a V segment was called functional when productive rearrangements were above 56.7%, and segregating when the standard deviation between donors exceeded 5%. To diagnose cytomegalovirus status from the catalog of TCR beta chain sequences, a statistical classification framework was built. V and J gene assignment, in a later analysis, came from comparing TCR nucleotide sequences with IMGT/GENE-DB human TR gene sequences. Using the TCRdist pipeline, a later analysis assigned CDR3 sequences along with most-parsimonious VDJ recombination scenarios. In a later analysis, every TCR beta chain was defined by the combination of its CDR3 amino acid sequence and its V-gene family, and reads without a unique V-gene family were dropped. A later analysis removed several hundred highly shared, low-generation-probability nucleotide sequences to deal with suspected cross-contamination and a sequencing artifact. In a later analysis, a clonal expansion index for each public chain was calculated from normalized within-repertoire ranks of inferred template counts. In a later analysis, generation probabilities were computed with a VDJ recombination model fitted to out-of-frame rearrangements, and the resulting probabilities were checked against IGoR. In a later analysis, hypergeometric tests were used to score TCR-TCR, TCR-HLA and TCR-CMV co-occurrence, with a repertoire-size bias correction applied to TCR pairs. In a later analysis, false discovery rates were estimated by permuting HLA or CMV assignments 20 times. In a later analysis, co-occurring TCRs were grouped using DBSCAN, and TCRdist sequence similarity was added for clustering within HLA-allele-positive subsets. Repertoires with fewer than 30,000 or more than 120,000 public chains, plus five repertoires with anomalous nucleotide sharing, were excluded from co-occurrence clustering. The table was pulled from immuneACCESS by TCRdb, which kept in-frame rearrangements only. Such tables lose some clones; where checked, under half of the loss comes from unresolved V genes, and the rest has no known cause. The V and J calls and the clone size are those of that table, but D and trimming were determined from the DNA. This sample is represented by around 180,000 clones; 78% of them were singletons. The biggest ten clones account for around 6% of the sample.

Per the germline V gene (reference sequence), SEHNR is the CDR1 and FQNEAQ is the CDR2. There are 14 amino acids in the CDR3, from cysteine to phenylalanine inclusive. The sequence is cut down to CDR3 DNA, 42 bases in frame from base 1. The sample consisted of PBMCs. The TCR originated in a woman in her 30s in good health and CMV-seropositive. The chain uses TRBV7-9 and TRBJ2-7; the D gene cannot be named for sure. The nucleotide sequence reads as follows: TGTTCCAGCAGCTTAGGCCAGGATTACTCCGAGCAGTACTTC. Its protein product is CSSSLGQDYSEQYF.